One and the same sample provided the 27 T cell receptor beta chains below, sequenced in a study of blood T cell repertoires in COVID-19 (dated by TCRdb to between 2020 and 2021). The method behind the library was the immunoSEQ multiplex PCR assay. Sourced from immuneACCESS, this table was stored by TCRdb with only in-frame sequences that have V and J called. A share of the clones is absent; for the studies checked, an unresolved V gene accounts for under half, and the remainder has no known explanation. The sample table records around 140,000 clones; about 86% of these occur just once. The ten largest clones add up to roughly 1.4% of the sample. Specimen: peripheral blood. These receptors were taken from a woman between 55 and 75 years old with acute or convalescent COVID-19.

This chain links TRBV29-1 with TRBJ1-4; D uncertain. This CDR3 has 13 amino acids. With 7 bases removed from V and 0 bases from J, the gap between germline ends came to 9 bases. Germline lookup yields CDR1 SQVTM and CDR2 ANQGSEA. The CDR3 nucleotides are TGCAGCGCTGCCGGTTCAACTAATGAAAAACTGTTTTTT. This encodes CSAAGSTNEKLFF.

CDR3 residues: CASSLGGWSRRFNTGELFF. The CDR3 DNA sequence: TGTGCCAGCAGCTTGGGAGGTTGGAGCCGACGATTCAACACCGGGGAGCTGTTTTTT. The chain joins TRBV5-6 to TRBJ2-2; no firm D call. There are 19 residues in the CDR3. From germline, CDR1 is SGHDT and CDR2 YYEEEE. V was shortened by 0 bases and J by 2 bases, with 20 bases between the two germline ends.

This clone came up once. This rearrangement joins TRBV28 to TRBJ2-5; possible D gene TRBD1, 6 bases. V lost 5 bases and J 4 bases, leaving 14 bases between the germline ends. The CDR3 extends over 14 amino acids. CDR1 is MDHEN, CDR2 SYDVKM, per germline. CDR3 residues: CASSRLQGPETQYF. CDR3 nucleotides: TGTGCCAGCAGTCGACTACAGGGTCCAGAGACCCAGTACTTC.

The rearrangement joins TRBV4-3 to TRBJ2-7; D remains unclear. The CDR3 runs to 13 residues. The V gene lost 1 base and the J gene lost 4 bases, with 8 bases spanning the gap. Per germline, CDR1 LGHNA and CDR2 YSLEER. DNA of the CDR3: TGCGCCAGCAGCCAAGCGCCGCGTTACGAGCAGTACTTC. Translating gives CASSQAPRYEQYF.

The J gene is TRBJ2-5, the V gene TRBV4-1; possibly TRBD2 for D (6 bases). V shed 4 bases and J shed 4 bases, with 13 bases lying between them. The CDR3 runs 14 residues. Germline CDR1 is MGHRA and CDR2 is YSYEKL. The CDR3 is CASSPTVGGETQYF. DNA for the CDR3: TGCGCCAGCAGCCCTACAGTGGGGGGAGAGACCCAGTACTTC.

The V and J genes are TRBV4-3 and TRBJ2-1; TRBD2 might be the D (5 bases). The length of the CDR3 is 13 residues. V lost 0 bases and J 6 bases, leaving 6 bases between the germline ends. The V gene's germline CDR1 is LGHNA and CDR2 YSLEER. CDR3 bases: TGCGCCAGCAGCCAAGAAGCGGTCAATGAGCAGTTCTTC. Its translation is CASSQEAVNEQFF.

The gene calls are TRBV7-2 and TRBJ2-5; TRBD1 might be the D (7 bases). The CDR3 loop spans 15 amino acids. Germline loops: CDR1 SGHTA, CDR2 FQGNSA. Trimming left V 5 bases short and J 4 bases short, with 17 bases between. The CDR3: CASSPPGQGGETQYF. The DNA of the CDR3 is TGTGCCAGCAGCCCCCCAGGCCAGGGGGGAGAGACCCAGTACTTC.

The gene calls are TRBV11-2 and TRBJ1-2, with D possibly matching TRBD1 (5 bases). Germline CDR1 is SGHAT and CDR2 is FQNNGV. This CDR3 contains 13 residues. V was cut by 1 base and J by 4 bases, with 7 bases left in between. The CDR3 here is CASSLGGGYGYTF. The CDR3 coding sequence is TGTGCCAGCAGCTTAGGGGGCGGCTATGGCTACACCTTC.

The rearrangement uses TRBV29-1 and TRBJ1-3; D unclear. The V end was cut by 0 bases, the J end by 11 bases, with 20 bases between. The CDR3 sequence is 15 residues long. From germline, CDR1 is SQVTM and CDR2 ANQGSEA. The CDR3 region has the DNA TGCAGCGTTGAAGATCTAGGGCGGGAACCATACGCCATATATTTT. It is translated as CSVEDLGREPYAIYF.

As regards this clone: The identical CDR3 is also encoded by other nucleotide sequences in the sample. J is TRBJ1-1 and V is TRBV6-5, with TRBD1 matching 11 bases. J was trimmed by 4 bases and V by 4 bases; bases with no gene match: 5. This CDR3 is built from 15 residues. Germline CDR1 MNHEY, CDR2 SVGAGI. In DNA, the CDR3 is TGTGCCAGCAGTTCCCCGGGACAGGGGGGCACTGAAGCTTTCTTT. It translates to CASSSPGQGGTEAFF.

The chain carries TRBV20-1 and TRBJ1-5; D call uncertain. V dropped 3 bases and J dropped 12 bases, with 12 bases sitting between them. Germline loops: CDR1 DFQATT, CDR2 SNEGSKA (reference sequence). CDR3 size: 11 residues. The CDR3 sequence: CSASGSELQHF. As DNA, the CDR3 is TGCAGTGCTAGTGGGTCGGAGCTCCAGCATTTT.

This clone was recorded only once. The V gene is TRBV30, the J gene TRBJ2-1; D possibly corresponds to TRBD1 (5 bases). CDR3 length equals 11 residues. V was clipped by 3 bases and J by 7 bases, with 7 bases between them. Germline V CDR1 and CDR2: GTSNPN, SVGIG (reference sequence). Written as DNA, the CDR3 is TGTGCCTGGAGCAGGGTGAATGAGCAGTTCTTC. Translated: CAWSRVNEQFF.

This chain connects TRBV5-4 to TRBJ1-6, with D possibly being TRBD1 (6 bases). Trimming shortened V by 4 bases and J by 14 bases, and 13 bases separated the two germline ends. The CDR3 is 12 residues long. Germline V CDR1 and CDR2: SGHNT, YYREEE (reference sequence). The CDR3 region has the DNA TGTGCCAGCAGCCTAGACAGGTTGTCCCTCCACTTT. Amino acid sequence: CASSLDRLSLHF.

The chain combines TRBV19 with TRBJ1-1, with a tentative D call TRBD1 (5 bases). The germline V gene has CDR1 LNHDA and CDR2 SQIVND (reference sequence). This CDR3 is built from 16 residues. The V gene lost 3 bases and the J gene lost 0 bases, with 14 bases spanning the gap. CDR3: CASSILDIPMNTEAFF. CDR3 nucleotide sequence: TGTGCCAGTAGTATTCTGGACATTCCCATGAACACTGAAGCTTTCTTT.

This clone was observed once. V gene TRBV7-9 combines with J gene TRBJ2-1; D gene unclear. Deletions cut 1 base from V and 3 bases from J, with 10 bases between. The CDR3 runs 15 residues. Germline V gene data show CDR1 as SEHNR and CDR2 as FQNEAQ (reference sequence). The CDR3 loop reads CASSLGDNNYNEQFF. The CDR3 nucleotides read TGTGCCAGCAGCTTAGGAGACAACAACTACAATGAGCAGTTCTTC.

The gene calls are TRBV25-1 and TRBJ2-2, with 7 bases that match TRBD1. With V trimmed by 3 bases and J by 4 bases, 8 bases remained unmatched. The CDR3 sequence is 16 residues long. Germline CDR1 is MGHDK and CDR2 is SYGVNS. The CDR3: CASSEPGTESTGELFF. CDR3 in DNA: TGTGCCAGCAGTGAGCCCGGGACAGAGTCCACCGGGGAGCTGTTTTTT.

V gene TRBV28 combines with J gene TRBJ1-2; D uncertain. The CDR3 sequence is 13 residues long. CDR1 is MDHEN and CDR2 is SYDVKM in the germline V gene. Deletions cut 1 base from V and 7 bases from J, with 10 bases between. The CDR3 spells CASSLSGGSGYTF. In DNA form, the CDR3 reads TGTGCCAGCAGTTTATCGGGAGGTAGTGGCTACACCTTC.

The V and J genes are TRBV4-1 and TRBJ2-2, with TRBD1 matching over 8 bases. V shed 0 bases, J shed 4 bases, and the junction held 10 bases outside the gene matches. This CDR3 is built from 18 residues. The germline CDR1 and CDR2 sequences are MGHRA and YSYEKL. The CDR3 sequence is CASSQDPGQGVGTGELFF. CDR3 nucleotide sequence: TGCGCCAGCAGCCAAGATCCAGGACAGGGTGTCGGCACCGGGGAGCTGTTTTTT.

V is TRBV4-2 and J is TRBJ1-2; D might be TRBD1 (6 bases). The CDR3 totals 15 residues. CDR1 and CDR2 (germline): LGHNA, YNFKEQ. Deletions cut 2 bases from V and 4 bases from J, with 14 bases between. CDR3 in amino acids: CASSQITGLGYGYTF. CDR3 in DNA: TGTGCCAGCAGCCAAATCACAGGGCTAGGCTATGGCTACACCTTC.

The CDR3 sequence: CASSKSTDQPQHF. CDR3 DNA sequence: TGTGCCAGTAGTAAATCTACCGATCAGCCCCAGCATTTT. This chain uses TRBV19 with TRBJ1-5; D is unresolved. The V end lost 4 bases, the J end lost 5 bases, and 9 bases lay between the germline ends. Germline V CDR1 and CDR2: LNHDA, SQIVND (reference sequence). The CDR3 covers 13 residues.

The chain carries TRBV29-1 and TRBJ1-2; TRBD1 might be the D (6 bases). From germline, CDR1 is SQVTM and CDR2 ANQGSEA. V dropped 7 bases and J dropped 0 bases, with 15 bases sitting between them. The CDR3 covers 14 residues. CDR3 residues: CSAPTGFSNYGYTF. Here the CDR3 DNA reads TGCAGCGCTCCGACAGGCTTCTCTAACTATGGCTACACCTTC.

The chain carries TRBV20-1 and TRBJ2-3; the match to TRBD1 covers 7 bases. In germline, CDR1 is DFQATT, CDR2 SNEGSKA (reference sequence). The trim removed 3 bases at V and 1 base at J, leaving 1 base unmatched. CDR3 size: 13 residues. This chain's CDR3 is CSASGQGTDTQYF. DNA for the CDR3: TGCAGTGCTAGTGGACAGGGCACAGATACGCAGTATTTT.

CDR3 in DNA: TGTGCCTGCTGGGACAGGACAAATAATTCACCCCTCCACTTT. As protein: CACWDRTNNSPLHF. V gene TRBV30 combines with J gene TRBJ1-6, with 8 nucleotides matching TRBD1. The J segment lost 5 bases and the V segment lost 6 bases, leaving 6 bases of the junction unmatched. CDR1 and CDR2 (germline): GTSNPN, SVGIG (reference sequence). This CDR3 is built from 14 residues.

The chain is built from TRBV19 and TRBJ1-1, with TRBD1 as a possible D gene (6 bases). Germline CDR1 LNHDA, CDR2 SQIVND (reference sequence). The CDR3 runs 15 residues. Trimming took off 2 bases at V and 1 base at J, with 11 bases between the two ends. CDR3 sequence (DNA): TGTGCCAGTAGTATAATAGGGGGTGCGAACACTGAAGCTTTCTTT. Its protein product is CASSIIGGANTEAFF.

J is TRBJ1-2 and V is TRBV24-1, with D hard to call. V shed 2 bases and J shed 3 bases, with 3 bases lying between them. CDR1 KGHDR and CDR2 SFDVKD come from the germline V gene. This CDR3 has 12 residues. For the CDR3, the DNA is TGTGCCACCAGTGATTCGGACTATGGCTACACCTTC. Protein product: CATSDSDYGYTF.

The rearrangement links TRBV30 to TRBJ1-1, with no clear D. V was clipped by 3 bases and J by 2 bases, with 4 bases between them. Germline V gene sequence: CDR1 GTSNPN, CDR2 SVGIG (reference sequence). This CDR3 has 11 amino acids. The CDR3 DNA reads as TGTGCCTGGAGCCTAAACACTGAAGCTTTCTTT. This translates into CAWSLNTEAFF.

J is TRBJ2-7 and V is TRBV9; 8 nucleotides line up with TRBD1. The V gene end was trimmed by 3 bases and the J gene end by 2 bases; junction bases not matched to a gene: 19. The CDR3 is 19 residues long. Germline assignment: CDR1 SGDLS and CDR2 YYNGEE. CDR3 bases: TGTGCCAGCAGCGACCGACCACAGGGGGGTTTTTCACGGCCCTACGAGCAGTACTTC. This codes for CASSDRPQGGFSRPYEQYF.